This T cell receptor beta chain emerged from a study of blood T cell repertoires in COVID-19 (dated by TCRdb to the early 2020s). General notes on the study: The collaborator samples originated in the United States, Italy and Spain and spanned the acute and convalescent phases of COVID-19. The prospective study material was composed of cDNA or gDNA derived from T cells, B-cell-depleted T cells, or PBMCs. Deeply sampled blood TCRbeta repertoires from subjects exposed to, actively infected with, or recovered from COVID-19 were included in the dataset. The repertoires were released in a freely available public database intended as a resource for research on the immune response to SARS-CoV-2. Samples came from the ongoing ImmuneRACE study (first 160 participants) plus 1,254 subjects from 6 global collaborators. Nearly every sample came with metadata listing a de-identified subject ID, COVID-19 status, age in years and sex. Where available, HLA class I and class II types were taken from metadata supplied by the sample provider and were not determined by assay-based typing. Overall study outcomes, separate from this receptor: The quantity of clinical and demographic metadata differed by source and by participant and was supplied without curation.

Collaborating institutions collected whole blood in K2EDTA tubes following their own protocols. Collaborator samples were shipped for TCRbeta analysis as frozen whole blood, isolated PBMCs, or DNA extracted from either sample type. CDR1 and CDR2, looked up from the germline V gene, are KGHSH and LQKENI. The CDR3 holds 13 amino acids from the cysteine to the phenylalanine. The kept DNA is CDR3 alone, 39 bases in frame from the first base. At the junction V is shortened by 6 bases and J by 2 bases, with 10 bases in between. TCRbeta CDR3 regions were amplified from genomic DNA using the immunoSEQ Assay, a bias-controlled multiplex PCR. Per the authors' processing: The number of nucleated cells in each sample was estimated from the amplification of reference gene primers within the assay. Sequence reads were collapsed and filtered to measure the absolute abundance of every unique TCRbeta CDR3 rearrangement. For each sample, productive Simpson clonality was calculated as the square root of Simpson's diversity index over productive rearrangements. TCRdb mirrors the immuneACCESS table, restricted to in-frame sequences. Some clones are absent from its copies; in checked studies, under half trace to an unresolved V gene, and the reason for the others is unknown. Clone size and V and J calls were adopted from that table, with D and trimming inferred from the DNA. This sample holds 150,000 to 200,000 clones; 86% were observed only once. The top ten constitute roughly 3.3% of the sample.

This clone was found once. No antigen is known for it. The sample holds no much larger clone one base away, and base qualities are not on file. Other DNA variants within this sample encode the same CDR3. This clonotype originated in a man aged 65-85 years with acute or convalescent COVID-19. The chain uses TRBV18 and TRBJ1-1; the D gene lacks a confident call. Sequences were obtained from peripheral blood. The nucleotides read TGTGCCAGCTCGCCCGGTCGCAACACTGAAGCTTTCTTT. The encoded protein is CASSPGRNTEAFF.